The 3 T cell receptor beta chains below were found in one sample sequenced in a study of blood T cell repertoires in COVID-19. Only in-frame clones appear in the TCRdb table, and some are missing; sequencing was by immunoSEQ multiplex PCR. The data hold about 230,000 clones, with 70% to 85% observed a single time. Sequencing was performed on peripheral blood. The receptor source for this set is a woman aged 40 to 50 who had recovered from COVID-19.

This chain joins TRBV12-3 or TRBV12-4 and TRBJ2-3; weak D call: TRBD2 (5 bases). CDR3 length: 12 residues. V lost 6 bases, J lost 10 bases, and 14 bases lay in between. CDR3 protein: CASSSAGVSQYF. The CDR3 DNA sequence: TGTGCCAGCAGCTCAGCCGGGGTATCGCAGTATTTT.

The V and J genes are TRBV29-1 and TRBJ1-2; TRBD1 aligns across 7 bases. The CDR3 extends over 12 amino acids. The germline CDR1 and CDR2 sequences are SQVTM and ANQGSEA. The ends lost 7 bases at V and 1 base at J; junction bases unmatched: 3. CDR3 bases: TGCAGCGGACAGGGAAGTAACTATGGCTACACCTTC. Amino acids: CSGQGSNYGYTF.

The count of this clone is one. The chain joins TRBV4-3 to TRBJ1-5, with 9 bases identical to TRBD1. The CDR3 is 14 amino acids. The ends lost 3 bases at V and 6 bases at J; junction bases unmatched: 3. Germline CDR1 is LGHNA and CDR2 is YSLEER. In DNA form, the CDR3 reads TGCGCCAGCAGCCAGGGACAGGGTGGTCAGCCCCAGCATTTT. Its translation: CASSQGQGGQPQHF.